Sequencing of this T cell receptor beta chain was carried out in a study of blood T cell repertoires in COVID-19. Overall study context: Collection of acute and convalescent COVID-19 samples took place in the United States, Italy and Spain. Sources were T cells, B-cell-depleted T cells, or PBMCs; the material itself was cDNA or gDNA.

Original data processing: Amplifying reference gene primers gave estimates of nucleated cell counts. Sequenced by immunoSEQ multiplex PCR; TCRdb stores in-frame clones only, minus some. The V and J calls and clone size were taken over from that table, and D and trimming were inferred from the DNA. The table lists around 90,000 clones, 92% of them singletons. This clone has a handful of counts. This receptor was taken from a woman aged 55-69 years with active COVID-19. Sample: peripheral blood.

CDR3 sequence reads: CASSLVTGTNTEAFF. The CDR3 DNA follows: TGCGCCAGCAGCTTGGTGACAGGGACAAACACTGAAGCTTTCTTT. V gene TRBV5-1 combines with J gene TRBJ1-1; 7 nucleotides agree with TRBD1. Germline CDR1 is SGHRS and CDR2 is YFSETQ. CDR3 length: 15 residues. The V and J ends lost 0 bases and 2 bases, in that order; junction bases with no gene match: 4.